The T cell receptor (beta chain) under discussion was sequenced for a study of glioma-infiltrating T cells after dendritic cell vaccination. Across the whole study: Glioblastoma patients came from Phase I and II dendritic cell vaccination trials. Between about 2002 and 2012, patients got autologous tumor lysate-pulsed dendritic cell vaccines.

Clones were read by immunoSEQ multiplex PCR, and TCRdb kept only the in-frame ones, dropping some. The top ten hold 9% to 10% of the sample, which has tens of thousands of clones, 75% to 85% seen once. None of the glioblastoma patients had an isocitrate dehydrogenase mutation. Trimming took 4 bases from V and 0 from J, leaving 10 bases between them. Germline CDR1 reads SGHDN; CDR2 reads FVKESK. There are 15 residues in the CDR3. The V gene is TRBV14, the J gene TRBJ2-1; unclear D gene. This clonotype was sampled from a human donor with glioblastoma. This material consisted of blood, taken before dendritic cell vaccination. CDR3 region: CASSPGVFSYNEQFF. CDR3 in DNA: TGTGCCAGCAGCCCCGGTGTTTTCTCCTACAATGAGCAGTTCTTC.